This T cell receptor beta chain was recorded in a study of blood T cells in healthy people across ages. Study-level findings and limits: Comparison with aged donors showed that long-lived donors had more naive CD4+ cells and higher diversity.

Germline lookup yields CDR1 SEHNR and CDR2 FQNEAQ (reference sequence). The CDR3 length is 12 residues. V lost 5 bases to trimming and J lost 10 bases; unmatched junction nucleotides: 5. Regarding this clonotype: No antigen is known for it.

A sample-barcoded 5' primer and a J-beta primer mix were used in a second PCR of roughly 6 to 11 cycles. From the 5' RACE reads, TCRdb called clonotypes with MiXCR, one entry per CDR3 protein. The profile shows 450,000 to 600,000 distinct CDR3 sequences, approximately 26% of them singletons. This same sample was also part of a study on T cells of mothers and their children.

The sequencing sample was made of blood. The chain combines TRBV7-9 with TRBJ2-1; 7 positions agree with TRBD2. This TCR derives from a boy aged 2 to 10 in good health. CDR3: CASSAGRREQFF. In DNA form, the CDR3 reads TGTGCCAGCAGCGCCGGGAGGAGGGAGCAGTTCTTC.